This TCR beta chain was captured in a study of early T cells in non-severe SARS-CoV-2 infection. About the research overall: Alpha and beta chains were unpaired, from unsorted whole-blood bulk RNA.

Unique molecular identifiers (one per individual cDNA molecule) were attached. Each CDR3 protein is one row after TCRdb ran MiXCR on the 5' RACE reads. The sample records about 77,000 distinct CDR3 sequences, roughly a sixth being singletons. Germline V gives CDR1 MNHNY, CDR2 SVGAGI (reference sequence). The CDR3 loop spans 13 amino acids. V lost 6 bases to trimming and J lost 11 bases; unmatched junction nucleotides: 12. This clonotype was observed many times. This clonotype originated in an adult who was a healthcare worker with PCR-confirmed SARS-CoV-2 infection or an uninfected control (not recorded which). This rearrangement joins TRBV6-6 to TRBJ1-1; TRBD1 matches 7 bases. The material sequenced was whole blood. CDR3 region: CASSTGTATMAFF. In DNA, the CDR3 is TGTGCCAGCAGCACGGGGACAGCGACGATGGCTTTCTTT.